Included here is one T cell receptor beta chain sequence, with context. Its antigen is unknown. Germline V lookup: CDR1 MDHEN, CDR2 SYDVKM. Deletions cut 6 bases from V and 2 bases from J, with 19 bases between. This CDR3 comprises 16 residues. The data are from a study of Graves' ophthalmopathy and Graves' hyperthyroidism. Looking at the study overall: Pretreatment peripheral blood was obtained at initial diagnosis. Points from the study as a whole: As the model predicted ophthalmopathy progression, it achieved a sensitivity of less than 71% and a specificity of 72.22%.

Using RNA transcripts, the TCR beta CDR3 regions were amplified. Following a first-round RT-PCR that used HTBI primers, a second-round multiplex PCR was carried out. TCRdb re-derived calls from the multiplex PCR reads in MiXCR, one entry per CDR3 protein. This sample carries hundreds of thousands of distinct CDR3 sequences, approximately 21% of them seen once, and the ten largest clones take approximately 7.7%. Orbital computed tomography and thyroid ultrasound, along with TRAb, serum thyroxine and clinical symptoms, underpinned diagnosis. PBMCs were obtained from 9.5 to 10 ml of fresh peripheral blood.

This chain links TRBV28 with TRBJ1-2; the D is unclear. This clonotype was obtained from a woman between 18 and 30 years old with stable Graves' hyperthyroidism. Some clones in this sample may be carry-over from other donors' samples. The sequenced sample was peripheral blood. CDR3 in DNA: TGTGCCAGCAGCGGCCTCGGCGACTTCATCAACTATGGCTACACCTTC. Translated, it gives CASSGLGDFINYGYTF.